Listed below are T cell receptor beta chains from one sample, sequenced in a study of shared T cell receptors in the human thymus. This table comes from immunoSEQ multiplex PCR, and its TCRdb copy is limited to in-frame clones, with some not included. The repertoire includes over 450,000 clones, 75% to 80% of them detected once, and about 0.012% sits in the top ten. This sample was also put to use in a study of human thymus T cells.

Sequencing was done on a sample of thymocytes. Receptors originate from a boy younger than two with a congenital heart defect. CDR3s include the opening cysteine and the closing phenylalanine or tryptophan. D genes are given only for firm matches. Only part of the rows carry a size: once, few, many, or a class if the clone is expanded.

v_call	d_call	j_call	clone_size	cdr3_nt	cdr3_aa
TRBV30	TRBD2	TRBJ2-2	NA	TGTGCCTGGAGTTCCCGACTAGCGGGAGGAGGGGACACCGGGGAGCTGTTTTTT	CAWSSRLAGGGDTGELFF
TRBV28	NA	TRBJ1-5	NA	TGTGCCAGCAGTTACCAGAACGGGCAGCCCCAGCATTTT	CASSYQNGQPQHF
TRBV6-5	NA	TRBJ2-7	NA	TGTGCCAGCAGTACACAGGGGAGGAACTACGAGCAGTACTTC	CASSTQGRNYEQYF
TRBV5-1	NA	TRBJ2-5	NA	TGCGCCAGCAGCTTGGGACAGGTGGGAGAGACCCAGTACTTC	CASSLGQVGETQYF
TRBV6-5	TRBD1	TRBJ1-2	few	TGTGCCAGCAGAATCCGGACAGGGGGCCGTTATGGCTACACCTTC	CASRIRTGGRYGYTF
TRBV27	NA	TRBJ2-1	NA	TGTGCCAGCCGCCCCACTGCTAGCAGAGACAATGAGCAGTTCTTC	CASRPTASRDNEQFF
TRBV7-9	TRBD2	TRBJ2-1	few	TGTGCCAGCAGCTTAGGCCCCACGACTAGCGGGAGGGCCGGCGAGCAGTTCTTC	CASSLGPTTSGRAGEQFF
TRBV28	NA	TRBJ1-1	NA	TGTGCCAGCAGTTTGTTCGCGGGTGGATTGGGGGGTAGGAACACTGAAGCTTTCTTT	CASSLFAGGLGGRNTEAFF
TRBV20-1	NA	TRBJ2-1	NA	TGCACCTCCGACAGCAATGAGCAGTTCTTC	CTSDSNEQFF
TRBV30	TRBD1	TRBJ1-4	NA	TGTGCCTGGAAGACAGGGAATGAAAAACTGTTTTTT	CAWKTGNEKLFF
TRBV5-4	TRBD2	TRBJ2-6	NA	TGTGCCAGCAGCTCAACTACCAATCGGGAGGCTGGGGCCAACGTCCTGACTTTC	CASSSTTNREAGANVLTF
TRBV11-3	TRBD2	TRBJ2-2	NA	TGTGCCAGCAGCTTAGTAAGGGCTAGCGGGAACACCGGGGAGCTGTTTTTT	CASSLVRASGNTGELFF
TRBV27	TRBD2	TRBJ2-1	NA	TGTGCCAGCAGTTCACTAGCGGGAGGTAACGAGCAGTTCTTC	CASSSLAGGNEQFF
TRBV27	TRBD2	TRBJ2-7	NA	TGTGCCAGCAGTTTACGGCGGGAGCCGACCTACGAGCAGTACTTC	CASSLRREPTYEQYF
TRBV4-1	TRBD1	TRBJ2-7	NA	TGCGCCAGCAGCCAAGATGAGGGACAGGGGAGGGCCTACGAGCAGTACTTC	CASSQDEGQGRAYEQYF
TRBV2	NA	TRBJ2-3	NA	TGTGCCAGCAGGCCCCGGGGAGGCACAGATACGCAGTATTTT	CASRPRGGTDTQYF
TRBV18	TRBD1	TRBJ1-1	NA	TGTGCCAGCTCACCTCTGGGACAGCCGAACACTGAAGCTTTCTTT	CASSPLGQPNTEAFF
TRBV5-1	TRBD2	TRBJ2-7	NA	TGCGCCAGCAGCTTTACTAGCGGGAGGGCCCAAGGGTACGAGCAGTACTTC	CASSFTSGRAQGYEQYF
TRBV6-5	TRBD1	TRBJ2-7	NA	TGTGCCAGCAGTTCCCGGACAGGGACAAGGGGCGAGCAGTACTTC	CASSSRTGTRGEQYF
TRBV11-2	TRBD1	TRBJ1-1	NA	TGTGCCAGCAGCTTAGAGGGGGACAGGGGTGACACTGAAGCTTTCTTT	CASSLEGDRGDTEAFF
TRBV5-6	NA	TRBJ1-5	NA	TGTGCCAGCAGCCGCTCTGGCCGGCAGAGGAATCAGCCCCAGCATTTT	CASSRSGRQRNQPQHF
TRBV11-2	TRBD1	TRBJ1-3	NA	TGTGCCAGCAGCTTTGACAGGGATCCTTCTGGAAACACCATATATTTT	CASSFDRDPSGNTIYF
TRBV30	NA	TRBJ1-4	NA	TGTGCCTGGAGAAATCCCGGGTCAAAGAATGAAAAACTGTTTTTT	CAWRNPGSKNEKLFF
TRBV19	TRBD2	TRBJ2-1	NA	TGTGCCAGTAGTATGGCCACTAGCGGTCGGGATGAGCAGTTCTTC	CASSMATSGRDEQFF
TRBV6-1	TRBD2	TRBJ2-3	few	TGTGCCAGCACAGGGACTAGCGACACAGATACGCAGTATTTT	CASTGTSDTDTQYF
TRBV9	NA	TRBJ2-5	NA	TGTGCCAGCAGCGTATCCGGGACAAAGAAAGAGACCCAGTACTTC	CASSVSGTKKETQYF
TRBV9	TRBD2	TRBJ2-5	NA	TGTGCCAGCAGCGGTCGACTAGCGGGAGGGCCCTCGGAAGAGACCCAGTACTTC	CASSGRLAGGPSEETQYF
TRBV7-2	TRBD2	TRBJ2-7	NA	TGTGCCAGCAGCTTAGGACTAGCGGCCTCCTACGAGCAGTACTTC	CASSLGLAASYEQYF
TRBV6-4	TRBD1	TRBJ2-7	NA	TGTGCCAGCCCAGGGGATGGGACAGTTTCCTACGAGCAGTACTTC	CASPGDGTVSYEQYF
TRBV9	NA	TRBJ1-2	NA	TGTGCCAGCAGCGTAGGCCAGGCCTACTATGGCTACACCTTC	CASSVGQAYYGYTF
TRBV6-5	TRBD1	TRBJ1-2	NA	TGTGCCAGCAGTTCCGGGACAGCTCCTAACTATGGCTACACCTTC	CASSSGTAPNYGYTF
TRBV11-3	NA	TRBJ1-1	few	TGTGCCAGCAGCTCCCCCAAAAATGAAGCTTTCTTT	CASSSPKNEAFF